The 28 T cell receptor beta chains below all came from one sample that was sequenced in a study of cytomegalovirus exposure and HLA in healthy donors. Use of 60 Vbeta and 13 Jbeta primers characterized the PCR. Measured with immunoSEQ multiplex PCR; TCRdb has only the in-frame clones, and not every one. The table includes approximately 130,000 clones, 60% to 80% detected once. Material for sequencing was PBMCs. The receptors derive from a man aged 45-60 years in good health and CMV-seropositive.

The chain has TRBV7-8 and TRBJ2-7; possibly TRBD1 for D (6 bases). The germline V and J ends were trimmed by 0 bases and 3 bases, with 12 bases remaining between them. From germline, CDR1 is SGHVS and CDR2 FQNEAQ. There are 15 residues in the CDR3. CDR3: CASSLATGLSYEQYF. The CDR3 coding sequence is TGTGCCAGCAGCTTAGCCACAGGGTTGAGCTACGAGCAGTACTTC.

The J gene is TRBJ1-1, the V gene TRBV7-8, with D possibly being TRBD1 (5 bases). V was pared by 8 bases and J by 4 bases, with 14 bases between. The CDR3 is made up of 13 amino acids. Germline CDR1 reads SGHVS; CDR2 reads FQNEAQ. CDR3 nucleotides: TGTGCCAGCCGGCCTCAGGGTTCCACTGAAGCTTTCTTT. Its protein is CASRPQGSTEAFF.

The V gene is TRBV19, the J gene TRBJ2-3, with 12 bases fitting TRBD2. Germline V CDR1 and CDR2: LNHDA, SQIVND (reference sequence). This CDR3 is 17 amino acids long. The ends lost 3 bases at V and 4 bases at J; junction bases unmatched: 8. The CDR3 loop is CASSMPPLAGGADTQYF. CDR3 sequence (DNA): TGTGCCAGTAGTATGCCCCCTCTAGCGGGAGGGGCAGATACGCAGTATTTT.

The chain carries TRBV7-2 and TRBJ2-1; 12 bases are a match to TRBD2. CDR1 is SGHTA and CDR2 is FQGNSA in the germline V gene. The CDR3 has 15 residues. J was trimmed by 3 bases and V by 7 bases; bases with no gene match: 4. CDR3 bases: TGTGCCAGCACCCGGACTAGCGGGATCTACAATGAGCAGTTCTTC. It translates to CASTRTSGIYNEQFF.

The chain uses TRBV19 and TRBJ1-2; D is possibly TRBD1 (5 bases). Germline V gene data show CDR1 as LNHDA and CDR2 as SQIVND (reference sequence). V shed 4 bases and J shed 4 bases, with 10 bases lying between them. This CDR3 region has 13 residues. The CDR3 protein is CASSKGHGYGYTF. The CDR3 coding sequence is TGTGCCAGTAGTAAAGGACATGGCTATGGCTACACCTTC.

V is TRBV2 and J is TRBJ1-6, with 8 positions matching TRBD1. With 6 bases clipped from V and 8 bases from J, the junction kept 12 bases outside the gene matches. The CDR3 is 16 amino acids. Germline V gene lookup returns CDR1 SNHLY and CDR2 FYNNEI. The CDR3 is CASSRQGRVTDSPLHF. The CDR3 coding sequence is TGTGCCAGCAGCCGACAGGGGAGGGTTACGGATTCACCCCTCCACTTT.

The chain carries TRBV2 and TRBJ1-2; TRBD1 might be the D (5 bases). From germline, CDR1 is SNHLY and CDR2 FYNNEI. This CDR3 is built from 11 residues. Trimming pared 7 bases from V and 8 bases from J, leaving 11 bases between. CDR3 residues: CASKSQAGYTF. CDR3 nucleotides: TGTGCCAGCAAATCACAGGCGGGCTACACCTTC.

The chain couples TRBV27 to TRBJ2-5, with D possibly being TRBD2 (6 bases). This CDR3 has 17 amino acids. Trimming removed 6 bases at V and 3 bases at J, with 23 bases between. Germline lookup yields CDR1 MNHEY and CDR2 SMNVEV (reference sequence). The CDR3 region is CASSRRMAGGVKETQYF. CDR3 nucleotide sequence: TGTGCCAGCAGCCGACGCATGGCCGGAGGGGTAAAAGAGACCCAGTACTTC.

The chain employs TRBV5-4 and TRBJ2-2; unclear D gene. Trimming removed 1 base at V and 4 bases at J, with 8 bases between. Looked up from germline, CDR1 is SGHNT and CDR2 is YYREEE (reference sequence). The CDR3 loop spans 14 amino acids. The CDR3: CASSLYVSTGELFF. The CDR3 region has the DNA TGTGCCAGCAGCTTGTATGTGTCCACCGGGGAGCTGTTTTTT.

The V call is TRBV2, the J call TRBJ1-2, with 11 bases identical to TRBD1. The CDR3 consists of 14 residues. V lost 3 bases and J lost 5; bases outside the gene matches: 2. Germline CDR1 SNHLY, CDR2 FYNNEI. Here the CDR3 DNA reads TGTGCCAGCAGTGAGGACAGGGGGCTTTATGGCTACACCTTC. Its translation is CASSEDRGLYGYTF.

This clone has just one count. For the CDR3, the DNA is TGTGCCATCAGTGACGGTCGGGGGGCGTCCTATGGCTACACCTTC. Translated, it gives CAISDGRGASYGYTF. This chain joins TRBV10-3 and TRBJ1-2; D is perhaps TRBD1 (6 bases). The CDR3 contains 15 residues. V was shortened by 3 bases and J by 4 bases, with 15 bases between the two germline ends. The germline V gene encodes CDR1 ENHRY and CDR2 SYGVKD.

The gene calls are TRBV16 and TRBJ1-2, with 11 positions matching TRBD1. The V and J ends lost 4 bases and 4 bases, in that order; junction bases with no gene match: 5. Germline lookup yields CDR1 KGHSY and CDR2 FQNENV. The CDR3 runs 15 residues. The CDR3 coding sequence is TGTGCCAGCAGCCCCCTGGGACAGGGGGGCTATGGCTACACCTTC. Protein: CASSPLGQGGYGYTF.

The rearrangement links TRBV7-6 to TRBJ2-2, with TRBD2 identical over 8 bases. The germline CDR1 and CDR2 sequences are SGHVS and FNYEAQ. Germline trimming cut 6 bases from V and 7 bases from J; bases unmatched to any gene: 13. The CDR3 runs 16 residues. The CDR3 DNA sequence: TGTGCCAGCAGTCCTACGGGGGGGCCCGGCTTCGGGGAGCTGTTTTTT. Amino acids: CASSPTGGPGFGELFF.

The CDR3 DNA follows: TGTGCCATCAGTGAGAGGCGGGCCAGAGACAATGAGCAGTTCTTC. It yields the protein CAISERRARDNEQFF. The chain joins TRBV10-3 to TRBJ2-1; possibly TRBD2 for D (5 bases). The CDR3 length is 15 residues. The germline V gene has CDR1 ENHRY and CDR2 SYGVKD. Trimming pared 2 bases from V and 5 bases from J, leaving 13 bases between.

The V gene is TRBV6-5, the J gene TRBJ1-2; possibly TRBD1 for D (6 bases). The CDR3 extends over 13 amino acids. Germline V gives CDR1 MNHEY, CDR2 SVGAGI. Trimming removed 2 bases from V and 5 bases from J, with 9 bases in between. CDR3 bases: TGTGCCAGCAGTTACGACAGGCAGTATGGCTACACCTTC. Amino acids: CASSYDRQYGYTF.

V usage is TRBV27 and J usage is TRBJ2-7; 7 positions match TRBD2. V dropped 3 bases and J dropped 2; count of bases not matched to a gene: 7. The germline V gene encodes CDR1 MNHEY and CDR2 SMNVEV (reference sequence). CDR3 size: 15 residues. CDR3 loop: CASSFAIAGPYEQYF. The DNA of the CDR3 is TGTGCCAGCAGTTTTGCTATAGCGGGTCCCTACGAGCAGTACTTC.

This clone was observed many times. CDR3: CASRRRTGDFEAFF. The DNA for the CDR3 is TGTGCCAGCAGACGTAGGACAGGCGATTTTGAAGCTTTCTTT. The rearrangement uses TRBV27 and TRBJ1-1; 7 positions agree with TRBD1. The germline V gene has CDR1 MNHEY and CDR2 SMNVEV (reference sequence). Germline trimming cut 6 bases from V and 7 bases from J; bases unmatched to any gene: 11. This CDR3 comprises 14 residues.

This clone was counted between two and nine times. This chain uses TRBV5-1 with TRBJ1-1, with a weak D call TRBD1 (6 bases). CDR3 length equals 14 residues. From germline, CDR1 is SGHRS and CDR2 YFSETQ. V shed 2 bases and J shed 1 base, with 9 bases lying between them. The CDR3 sequence: CASSLQGANTEAFF. Written as DNA, the CDR3 is TGCGCCAGCAGCTTACAGGGTGCGAACACTGAAGCTTTCTTT.

Regarding this clone: One end of the junction does not line up with germline, which may come from a read error. The V call is TRBV7-6, the J call TRBJ2-2; a weak D match, TRBD2 (6 bases). Germline CDR1 reads SGHVS; CDR2 reads FNYEAQ. The CDR3 is made up of 13 amino acids. The CDR3 sequence: CASSSRHTGEPFF. The CDR3 DNA follows: TGTGCCAGCAGCTCTAGACATACGGGGGAGCCGTTTTTT.

This rearrangement joins TRBV2 to TRBJ1-2; D unresolved. The CDR3 contains 14 residues. Looked up from germline, CDR1 is SNHLY and CDR2 is FYNNEI. V was cut by 6 bases and J by 4 bases, with 15 bases left in between. The CDR3 region has the DNA TGTGCCAGCAGGAGGGCAGCACCGCTCTATGGCTACACCTTC. This gives the protein CASRRAAPLYGYTF. Complete variable domain (other parts from reference TRBV2 and TRBJ1-2): EPEVTQTPSHQVTQMGQEVILRCVPISNHLYFYWYRQILGQKVEFLVSFYNNEISEKSEIFDDQFSVERPDGSNFTLKIRSTKLEDSAMYFCASRRAAPLYGYTFGSGTRLTVV.

The chain is built from TRBV2 and TRBJ2-7, with TRBD2 identical over 13 bases. V lost 10 bases, J lost 6 bases, and 6 bases stayed unmatched. Germline values: CDR1 SNHLY, CDR2 FYNNEI. The CDR3 has 13 residues. The CDR3 is CATGLAGKGEQYF. The CDR3 nucleotides read TGTGCCACGGGACTAGCGGGGAAGGGCGAGCAGTACTTC.

This clone was detected only once. The chain couples TRBV29-1 to TRBJ2-7; 11 bases match TRBD2. The germline V gene has CDR1 SQVTM and CDR2 ANQGSEA. J lost 0 bases, V lost 7 bases, and 5 bases had no gene match. The CDR3 has 14 residues. Here the CDR3 reads CSARTSGGSYEQYF. The CDR3 nucleotides are TGCAGCGCCCGAACTAGCGGGGGCTCCTACGAGCAGTACTTC.

In this sample, this clone turned up a few times. The gene calls are TRBV4-2 and TRBJ1-1; D possibly corresponds to TRBD1 (5 bases). The CDR3 is 14 amino acids. CDR1 is LGHNA, CDR2 YNFKEQ, per germline. V dropped 4 bases and J dropped 2 bases, with 11 bases sitting between them. As DNA, the CDR3 is TGTGCCAGCAGCCTACCGACAGTCAACACTGAAGCTTTCTTT. Translating gives CASSLPTVNTEAFF.

This clone was seen a single time. This sequence joins TRBV19 and TRBJ1-6, with D perhaps TRBD1 (6 bases). This CDR3 has 16 residues. Trimming took off 7 bases at V and 4 bases at J, with 17 bases between the two ends. Germline-derived CDR1 and CDR2 are LNHDA and SQIVND (reference sequence). The CDR3 nucleotides are TGTGCCAGTACCGAGAGGAAGACAGGTTATAATTCACCCCTCCACTTT. Its translation: CASTERKTGYNSPLHF.

V is TRBV7-2 and J is TRBJ2-7; 10 bases fit TRBD2. The CDR3 covers 16 residues. From germline, CDR1 is SGHTA and CDR2 FQGNSA. V shed 4 bases and J 7 bases; nucleotides not matched to a gene: 13. CDR3: CASSSTGASGGLEQYF. The CDR3 coding sequence is TGTGCCAGCAGCTCGACCGGGGCTAGCGGGGGCTTGGAGCAGTACTTC.

The sample holds a few counts of this clone. Written as DNA, the CDR3 is TGCGCCAGCAGCTTGTTTCCGGGACAGGGAACCTCCGAGCAGTACTTC. Translation: CASSLFPGQGTSEQYF. The V gene is TRBV5-1, the J gene TRBJ2-7, with TRBD1 matching over 9 bases. With V trimmed by 1 base and J by 6 bases, 11 bases remained unmatched. The CDR3 is 16 residues long. Germline V CDR1 and CDR2: SGHRS, YFSETQ. Based on the CDR3 plus reference TRBV5-1 and TRBJ2-7, the full variable domain is KAGVTQTPRYLIKTRGQQVTLSCSPISGHRSVSWYQQTPGQGLQFLFEYFSETQRNKGNFPGRFSGRQFSNSRSEMNVSTLELGDSALYLCASSLFPGQGTSEQYFGPGTRLTVT.

The gene calls are TRBV5-4 and TRBJ1-1; 9 nucleotides line up with TRBD1. V lost 4 bases, J lost 1 base, and 11 bases stayed unmatched. The CDR3 runs to 17 residues. Germline lookup yields CDR1 SGHNT and CDR2 YYREEE (reference sequence). The DNA of the CDR3 is TGTGCCAGCAGCGCTAAACAGGGGGCGGGCAGGAACACTGAAGCTTTCTTT. Its protein product is CASSAKQGAGRNTEAFF.

The chain uses TRBV19 and TRBJ2-2; D gene ambiguous. The CDR3 totals 14 residues. With 7 bases removed from V and 1 base from J, the gap between germline ends came to 10 bases. The germline V gene has CDR1 LNHDA and CDR2 SQIVND (reference sequence). The CDR3 loop is CASTAQMNTGELFF. As DNA, the CDR3 is TGTGCCAGTACAGCACAGATGAACACCGGGGAGCTGTTTTTT.